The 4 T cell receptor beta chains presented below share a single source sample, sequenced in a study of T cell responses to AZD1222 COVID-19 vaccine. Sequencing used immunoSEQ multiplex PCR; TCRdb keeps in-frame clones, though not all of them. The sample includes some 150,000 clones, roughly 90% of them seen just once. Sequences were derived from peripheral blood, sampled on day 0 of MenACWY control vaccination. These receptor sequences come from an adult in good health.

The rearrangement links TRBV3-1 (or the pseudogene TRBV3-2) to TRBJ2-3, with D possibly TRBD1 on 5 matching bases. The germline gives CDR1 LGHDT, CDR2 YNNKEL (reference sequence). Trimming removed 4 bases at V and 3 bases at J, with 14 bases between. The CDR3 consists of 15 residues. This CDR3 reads CASSPRRRQTDTQYF. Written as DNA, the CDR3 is TGTGCCAGCAGCCCACGGCGTCGACAGACAGATACGCAGTATTTT.

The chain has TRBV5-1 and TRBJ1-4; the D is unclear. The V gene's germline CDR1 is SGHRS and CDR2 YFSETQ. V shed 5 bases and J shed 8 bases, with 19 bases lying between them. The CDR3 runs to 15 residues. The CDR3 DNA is TGCGCCAGCAGAGCGAACACACTCGGGGAAGAAAAACTGTTTTTT. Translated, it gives CASRANTLGEEKLFF.

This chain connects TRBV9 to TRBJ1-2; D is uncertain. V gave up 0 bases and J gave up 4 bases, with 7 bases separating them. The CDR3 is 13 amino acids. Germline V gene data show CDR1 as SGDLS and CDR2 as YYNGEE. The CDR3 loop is CASSVGRPYGYTF. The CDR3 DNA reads TGTGCCAGCAGCGTAGGTCGGCCCTATGGCTACACCTTC.

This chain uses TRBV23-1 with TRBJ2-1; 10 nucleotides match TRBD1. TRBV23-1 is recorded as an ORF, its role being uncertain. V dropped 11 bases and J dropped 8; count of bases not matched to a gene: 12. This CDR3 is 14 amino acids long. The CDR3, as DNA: TGCGCCTGGGTGGGGGACAGGGGTTGGGATGAGCAGTTCTTC. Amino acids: CAWVGDRGWDEQFF.